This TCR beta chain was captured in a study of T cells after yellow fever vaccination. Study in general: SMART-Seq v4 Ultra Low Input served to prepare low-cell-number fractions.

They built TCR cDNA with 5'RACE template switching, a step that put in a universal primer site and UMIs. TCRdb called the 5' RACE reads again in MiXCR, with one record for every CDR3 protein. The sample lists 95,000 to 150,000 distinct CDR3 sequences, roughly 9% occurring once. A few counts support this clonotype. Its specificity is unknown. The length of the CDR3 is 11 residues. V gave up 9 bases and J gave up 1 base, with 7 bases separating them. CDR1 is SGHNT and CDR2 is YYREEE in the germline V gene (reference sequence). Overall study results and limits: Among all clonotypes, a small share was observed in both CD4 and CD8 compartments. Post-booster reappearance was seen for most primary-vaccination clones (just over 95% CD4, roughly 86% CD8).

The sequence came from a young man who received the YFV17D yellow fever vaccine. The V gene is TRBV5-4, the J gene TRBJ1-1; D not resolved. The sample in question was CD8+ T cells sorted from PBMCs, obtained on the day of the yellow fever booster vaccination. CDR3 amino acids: CATWRNTEAFF. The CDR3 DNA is TGTGCCACCTGGAGGAACACTGAAGCTTTCTTT.